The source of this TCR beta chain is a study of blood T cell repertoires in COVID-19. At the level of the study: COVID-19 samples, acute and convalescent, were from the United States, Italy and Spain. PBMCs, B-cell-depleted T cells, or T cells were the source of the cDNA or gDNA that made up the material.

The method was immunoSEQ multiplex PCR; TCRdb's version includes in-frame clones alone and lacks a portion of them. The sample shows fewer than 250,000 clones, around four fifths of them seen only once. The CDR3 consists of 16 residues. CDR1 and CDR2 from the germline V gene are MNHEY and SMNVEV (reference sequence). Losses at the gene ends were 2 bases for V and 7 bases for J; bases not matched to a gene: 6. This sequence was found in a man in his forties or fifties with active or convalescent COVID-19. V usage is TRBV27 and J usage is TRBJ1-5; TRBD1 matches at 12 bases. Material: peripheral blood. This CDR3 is CASSLKGQGAWQPQHF. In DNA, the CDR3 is TGTGCCAGCAGTTTAAAGGGACAGGGGGCTTGGCAGCCCCAGCATTTT.